One TCR beta chain is described in this entry. Its specificity is unknown. Trimming pared 3 bases from V and 9 bases from J, leaving 19 bases between. The CDR3 consists of 15 residues. Germline assignment: CDR1 SGDLS and CDR2 YYNGEE. The source of the sample is a study of PD-1 blockade in classical Hodgkin lymphoma. Study context: Nivolumab was given intravenously to patients at 3 mg/kg every 2 weeks. Overall study findings and caveats: Newly diagnosed patients reportedly had lower baseline TCR diversity than healthy donors. At C4D1, TCR diversity had climbed significantly for CD4+ cells, though not for CD8+ cells.

Data came from immunoSEQ multiplex PCR; TCRdb stores just in-frame clones and leaves some out. The profile shows about 98,000 clones, roughly 76% of them singletons. In every patient, relapse followed autologous stem cell transplantation, while exposure to brentuximab vedotin differed. Here the sequenced sample was peripheral blood mononuclear cells (PBMCs), taken before the second cycle of nivolumab. The chain employs TRBV9 and TRBJ2-4, with a possible D match to TRBD1 (5 bases). The TCR sequence derives from a human donor with classical Hodgkin lymphoma. The CDR3, as DNA: TGTGCCAGCAGCGGTACGGGCCGGCAGGGTGGCATTCAGTACTTC. Residues: CASSGTGRQGGIQYF. Combining the CDR3 with reference TRBV9 and TRBJ2-4 gives the whole variable domain DSGVTQTPKHLITATGQRVTLRCSPRSGDLSVYWYQQSLDQGLQFLIQYYNGEERAKGNILERFSAQQFPDLHSELNLSSLELGDSALYFCASSGTGRQGGIQYFGAGTRLSVL.